These 18 T cell receptor beta chains came from one sample sequenced in a study of graft-versus-host responses after intestinal transplantation. Profiled with immunoSEQ multiplex PCR; TCRdb holds only in-frame clones, not every one. There are 9,000 to 10,000 clones in the sample; about 93% occur only once, and approximately 2.3% lies in the top ten. The starting material was PBMCs, obtained 8 days after intestinal transplant. These receptors were taken from a human patient who received an intestinal transplant, so some T cells may come from the graft donor.

The chain employs TRBV5-1 and TRBJ2-6; D remains unclear. The CDR3 sequence is 15 residues long. Germline V gene lookup returns CDR1 SGHRS and CDR2 YFSETQ. Trimming removed 0 bases at V and 2 bases at J, with 6 bases between. CDR3 sequence: CASSLEGPGANVLTF. CDR3 DNA: TGCGCCAGCAGCTTGGAGGGTCCTGGGGCCAACGTCCTGACTTTC.

This chain links TRBV11-3 with TRBJ2-5; 9 positions agree with TRBD2. The germline CDR1 and CDR2 sequences are SGHNT and YENEEA. This CDR3 spans 15 amino acids. V was clipped by 1 base and J by 3 bases; unmatched bases: 3. The CDR3 region is CASSLGVAGEETQYF. Written as DNA, the CDR3 is TGTGCCAGCAGCTTAGGAGTAGCGGGAGAAGAGACCCAGTACTTC.

V gene TRBV15 combines with J gene TRBJ1-1; D is undetermined. The CDR3 covers 15 residues. Trimming pared 4 bases from V and 2 bases from J, leaving 14 bases between. Germline CDR1 is LNHNV and CDR2 is YYDKDF (reference sequence). CDR3 loop: CATSIYRASNTEAFF. In DNA form, the CDR3 reads TGTGCCACCAGCATTTACAGAGCTTCAAACACTGAAGCTTTCTTT.

The chain uses TRBV28 and TRBJ1-1; D not resolved. CDR3 length equals 14 residues. V was clipped by 2 bases and J by 0 bases, with 7 bases between them. In germline, CDR1 is MDHEN, CDR2 SYDVKM. The CDR3 region has the DNA TGTGCCAGCAGTTTAACAGAGATGAACACTGAAGCTTTCTTT. Protein product: CASSLTEMNTEAFF.

J is TRBJ2-3 and V is TRBV7-6; the match to TRBD2 covers 8 bases. The J segment lost 0 bases and the V segment lost 1 base, leaving 6 bases of the junction unmatched. This CDR3 has 17 amino acids. CDR1 and CDR2 (germline): SGHVS, FNYEAQ. This CDR3 is CASSLGPSGSSTDTQYF. CDR3 DNA sequence: TGTGCCAGCAGCTTAGGGCCTAGCGGGTCTAGCACAGATACGCAGTATTTT.

The chain is built from TRBV5-1 and TRBJ2-7; D is perhaps TRBD2 (6 bases). V shed 4 bases and J shed 2 bases, with 16 bases lying between them. Germline loops: CDR1 SGHRS, CDR2 YFSETQ. The CDR3 spans 15 residues. CDR3 loop: CASSPARDSPYEQYF. The CDR3 nucleotides read TGCGCCAGCAGCCCTGCCCGGGACTCACCCTACGAGCAGTACTTC.

The genes are TRBV5-8 and TRBJ1-4; D is unresolved. The CDR3 runs 13 residues. Germline-derived CDR1 and CDR2 are SGHTS and YDEGEE. Trimming left V 6 bases short and J 4 bases short, with 10 bases between. CDR3 nucleotide sequence: TGTGCCAGCACCCTTAGGTTTAATGAAAAACTGTTTTTT. It translates to CASTLRFNEKLFF.

This chain uses TRBV27 with TRBJ2-1; D unclear. The CDR3 totals 12 residues. The germline gives CDR1 MNHEY, CDR2 SMNVEV (reference sequence). The V and J ends lost 1 base and 7 bases respectively, with 5 bases between them. The DNA of the CDR3 is TGTGCCAGCAGTTTATTGGGGAATGAGCAGTTCTTC. Amino acid sequence: CASSLLGNEQFF.

A single count supports this clone. The V and J genes are TRBV4-2 and TRBJ2-7; TRBD2 agrees at 10 bases. The CDR3 is 20 amino acids. Per germline, CDR1 LGHNA and CDR2 YNFKEQ. Trimming removed 2 bases from V and 3 bases from J; junction bases left unmatched: 19. This chain's CDR3 is CASSQFDPGAGGPGLYEQYF. DNA of the CDR3: TGTGCCAGCAGCCAATTTGACCCCGGAGCGGGAGGGCCGGGGCTCTACGAGCAGTACTTC.

The chain carries TRBV9 and TRBJ2-3; the D gene is possibly TRBD1 (6 bases). The germline V and J ends were trimmed by 0 bases and 1 base, with 9 bases remaining between them. This CDR3 region has 15 residues. Germline assignment: CDR1 SGDLS and CDR2 YYNGEE. CDR3 sequence: CASSVGTVGTDTQYF. CDR3 nucleotides: TGTGCCAGCAGCGTAGGGACAGTCGGCACAGATACGCAGTATTTT.

The chain joins TRBV10-3 to TRBJ1-2; no firm D call. The V and J ends lost 0 bases and 6 bases respectively, with 8 bases between them. This CDR3 has 13 amino acids. The V gene's germline CDR1 is ENHRY and CDR2 SYGVKD. In nucleotides, the CDR3 is TGTGCCATCAGTGAGTCCTGGAAGGATGGCTACACCTTC. Amino acids: CAISESWKDGYTF.

V and J are TRBV2 and TRBJ1-4; TRBD1 might be the D (6 bases). This CDR3 is 15 amino acids long. Trimming cost V 0 bases and J 10 bases, with 15 bases left between them. CDR1 and CDR2 (germline): SNHLY, FYNNEI. CDR3 nucleotide sequence: TGTGCCAGCAGTGAAGCCGCAGGGGTTGCAGTAAAACTGTTTTTT. Amino acid sequence: CASSEAAGVAVKLFF.

The chain carries TRBV6-1 and TRBJ2-3; D is ambiguous. Trimming left V 5 bases short and J 0 bases short, with 3 bases between. This CDR3 region has 12 residues. CDR1 MNHNS and CDR2 SASEGT come from the germline V gene. This chain's CDR3 is CASSKSTDTQYF. Written as DNA, the CDR3 is TGTGCCAGCAGTAAAAGCACAGATACGCAGTATTTT.

The chain recombines TRBV19 with TRBJ2-2; TRBD1 or TRBD2 may be the D gene (5 bases each). This CDR3 has 14 residues. The germline CDR1 and CDR2 sequences are LNHDA and SQIVND (reference sequence). V shed 1 base and J shed 6 bases, with 9 bases lying between them. Written as DNA, the CDR3 is TGTGCCAGTAGTATAGGGGGGAGTCCCGGGGAGCTGTTTTTT. Translating it yields CASSIGGSPGELFF. Variable domain in full (rest from reference TRBV19 and TRBJ2-2): DGGITQSPKYLFRKEGQNVTLSCEQNLNHDAMYWYRQDPGQGLRLIYYSQIVNDFQKGDIAEGYSVSREKKESFPLTVTSAQKNPTAFYLCASSIGGSPGELFFGEGSRLTVL.

The sample holds one count of this clone. V is TRBV29-1 and J is TRBJ2-1; D may match TRBD1 or TRBD2 (5 bases each). The germline gives CDR1 SQVTM, CDR2 ANQGSEA. Trimming took off 6 bases at V and 8 bases at J, with 23 bases between the two ends. The CDR3 consists of 15 residues. CDR3 amino acids: CSVRRPGIRAHEQFF. CDR3 DNA sequence: TGCAGCGTCAGACGCCCGGGAATCAGGGCCCATGAGCAGTTCTTC.

The genes are TRBV28 and TRBJ2-5; the D gene could be TRBD1 or TRBD2 (5 bases each). Germline lookup yields CDR1 MDHEN and CDR2 SYDVKM. The CDR3 extends over 15 amino acids. Trimming stripped 5 bases from V and 4 bases from J, with 17 bases between. CDR3 in DNA: TGTGCCAGCAGTCAAATCCGGGGCCTGGGAGAGACCCAGTACTTC. The encoded protein is CASSQIRGLGETQYF.

In nucleotides, the CDR3 is TGTGCCAGCGCTAATATAGATACGCAGTATTTT. It encodes CASANIDTQYF. This rearrangement joins TRBV7-9 to TRBJ2-3; the D is unclear. In germline, CDR1 is SEHNR, CDR2 FQNEAQ (reference sequence). V was pared by 8 bases and J by 5 bases, with 8 bases between. There are 11 residues in the CDR3.

This clone has a single count. This chain joins TRBV15 and TRBJ2-1; 14 positions match TRBD2. With V trimmed by 5 bases and J by 4 bases, 4 bases remained unmatched. The CDR3 has 16 amino acids. Germline V gene data show CDR1 as LNHNV and CDR2 as YYDKDF (reference sequence). The CDR3 nucleotides are TGTGCCACCAGCGGACTAGCGGGGGGCCCTTACAATGAGCAGTTCTTC. Its protein product is CATSGLAGGPYNEQFF. The full variable domain, with the rest looked up from reference TRBV15 and TRBJ2-1, is DAMVIQNPRYQVTQFGKPVTLSCSQTLNHNVMYWYQQKSSQAPKLLFHYYDKDFNNEADTPDNFQSRRPNTSFCFLDIRSPGLGDTAMYLCATSGLAGGPYNEQFFGPGTRLTVL.